These T cell receptor beta chains were read from a single sample in a study of blood T cell repertoires in COVID-19. The protocol was immunoSEQ multiplex PCR, while the TCRdb copy is restricted to in-frame clones and leaves out a portion. The sample contains 130,000 to 150,000 clones, roughly 80% of which appear only once. Sequenced input: peripheral blood. These receptor sequences come from a man in his sixties or seventies who had recovered from COVID-19. The CDR3 runs from the conserved cysteine through the conserved F or W. D genes are given only for firm matches. Some rows mark clone size as missing; the rest say once, few, many or name a class of expanded clone.

j_gene | d_gene | v_gene | abundance | CDR3nt | CDR3aa
TRBJ2-2 | TRBD1 | TRBV29-1 | - | TGCAGCGTAACGGGACAGGGGGCGACCACCGGGGAGCTGTTTTTT | CSVTGQGATTGELFF
TRBJ2-3 | TRBD2 | TRBV11-2 | - | TGTGCCAGCAGCCCCGGAGGGCTAGCGGATAGCACAGATACGCAGTATTTT | CASSPGGLADSTDTQYF
TRBJ1-4 | - | TRBV19 | - | TGTGCCAGTAGTATTTTTTCGGGGGGAAATGAAAAACTGTTTTTT | CASSIFSGGNEKLFF
TRBJ2-6 | - | TRBV5-8 | - | TGTGCCAGCCTGGACTCACACGTCCTGACTTTC | CASLDSHVLTF
TRBJ2-1 | - | TRBV7-3 | - | TGTGCCAGCAGCTTAGCGAAAGCTCGCGAGCAGTTCTTC | CASSLAKAREQFF
TRBJ2-1 | TRBD2 | TRBV4-3 | - | TGCGCCAGCAGCCAGGATGCTTTAGCGGGAGATCCGTTCTTC | CASSQDALAGDPFF
TRBJ1-5 | TRBD1 | TRBV27 | - | TGTGCCAGCAGTTCCCAGGGGGCGGGTGATCAGCCCCAGCATTTT | CASSSQGAGDQPQHF
TRBJ2-3 | - | TRBV2 | many | TGTGCCAGCAAGTCGGTGGGAGGAGGCACAGATACGCAGTATTTT | CASKSVGGGTDTQYF
TRBJ2-3 | - | TRBV5-1 | - | TGCGCCAGCAGCTTGGCAGGGATCACCGCCCTTGCAGATACGCAGTATTTT | CASSLAGITALADTQYF
TRBJ2-1 | - | TRBV24-1 | - | TGTGCCACCAGTGAGTCGGGATGGGGTGTTGAGCAGTTCTTC | CATSESGWGVEQFF
TRBJ1-2 | - | TRBV19 | - | TGTGCCAGTAGTGAGCTTCTGGGACTCCCGATTCTCACCTTC | CASSELLGLPILTF